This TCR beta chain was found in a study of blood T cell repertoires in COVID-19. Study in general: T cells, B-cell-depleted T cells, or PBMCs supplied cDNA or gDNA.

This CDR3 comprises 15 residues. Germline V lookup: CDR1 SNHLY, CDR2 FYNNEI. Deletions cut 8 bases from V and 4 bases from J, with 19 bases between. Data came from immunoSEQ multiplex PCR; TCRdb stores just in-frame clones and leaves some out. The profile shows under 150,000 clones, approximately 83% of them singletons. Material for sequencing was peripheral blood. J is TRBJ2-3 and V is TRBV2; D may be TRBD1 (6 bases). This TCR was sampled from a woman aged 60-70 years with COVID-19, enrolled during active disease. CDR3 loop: CASRGTHAFPDTQYF. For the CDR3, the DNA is TGTGCCAGCCGAGGGACACACGCGTTCCCAGATACGCAGTATTTT.